This T cell receptor beta chain was sequenced during a study of blood T cell repertoires in COVID-19. Overall study context: The United States, Italy and Spain were the sources of the acute and convalescent COVID-19 samples. T cells, B-cell-depleted T cells, or PBMCs provided the cDNA or gDNA that served as material.

The junction had 6 bases not matched to a gene; V was cut back by 6 bases and J by 0 bases. From germline, CDR1 is SNHLY and CDR2 FYNNEI. CDR3 length: 15 residues. Original processing notes: Researchers report that nucleated cell counts were estimated from reference gene primer amplification. Clones were sequenced by immunoSEQ multiplex PCR, and TCRdb holds only the in-frame ones, with some missing. That table is the source of V, J and clone size, and D and trimming were worked out from the DNA. The repertoire holds 250,000 or so clones, about 68% seen once, with around 3.2% in the top ten. The specimen sequenced was peripheral blood. The clonotype was recovered from a woman older than 75 with acute or convalescent COVID-19. This chain connects TRBV2 to TRBJ1-1; 8 nucleotides agree with TRBD1. In DNA form, the CDR3 reads TGTGCCAGCAGCCCCACAGGGGGTTTGAACACTGAAGCTTTCTTT. It encodes CASSPTGGLNTEAFF. Complete variable domain (other parts from reference TRBV2 and TRBJ1-1): EPEVTQTPSHQVTQMGQEVILRCVPISNHLYFYWYRQILGQKVEFLVSFYNNEISEKSEIFDDQFSVERPDGSNFTLKIRSTKLEDSAMYFCASSPTGGLNTEAFFGQGTRLTVV.